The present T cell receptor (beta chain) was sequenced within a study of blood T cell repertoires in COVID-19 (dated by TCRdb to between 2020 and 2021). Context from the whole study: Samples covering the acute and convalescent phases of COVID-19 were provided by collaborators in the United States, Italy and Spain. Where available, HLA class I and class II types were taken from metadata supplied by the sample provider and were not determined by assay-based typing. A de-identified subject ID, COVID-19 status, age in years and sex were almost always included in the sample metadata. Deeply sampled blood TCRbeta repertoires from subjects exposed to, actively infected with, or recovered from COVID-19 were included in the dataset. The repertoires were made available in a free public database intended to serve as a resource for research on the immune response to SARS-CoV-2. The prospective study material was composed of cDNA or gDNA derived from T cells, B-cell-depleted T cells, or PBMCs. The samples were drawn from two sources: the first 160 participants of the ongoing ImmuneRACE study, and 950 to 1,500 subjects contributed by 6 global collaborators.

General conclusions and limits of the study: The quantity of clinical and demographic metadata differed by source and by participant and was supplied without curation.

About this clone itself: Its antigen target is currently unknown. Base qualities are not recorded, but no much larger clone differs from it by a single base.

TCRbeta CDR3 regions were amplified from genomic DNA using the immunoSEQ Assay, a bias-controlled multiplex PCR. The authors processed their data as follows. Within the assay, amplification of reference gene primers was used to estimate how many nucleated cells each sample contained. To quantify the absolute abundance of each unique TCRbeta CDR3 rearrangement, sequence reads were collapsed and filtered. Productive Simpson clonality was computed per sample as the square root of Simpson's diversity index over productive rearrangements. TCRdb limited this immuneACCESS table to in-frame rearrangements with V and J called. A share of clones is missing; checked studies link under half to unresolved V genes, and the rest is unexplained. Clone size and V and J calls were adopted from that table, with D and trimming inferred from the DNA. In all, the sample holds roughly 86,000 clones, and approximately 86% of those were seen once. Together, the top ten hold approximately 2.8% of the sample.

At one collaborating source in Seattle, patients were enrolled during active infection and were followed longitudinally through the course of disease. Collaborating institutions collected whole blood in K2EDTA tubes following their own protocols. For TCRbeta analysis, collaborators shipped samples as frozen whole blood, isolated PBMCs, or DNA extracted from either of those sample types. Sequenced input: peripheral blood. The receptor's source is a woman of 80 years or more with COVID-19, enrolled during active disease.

The base sequence is TGTGCCAGCAGTGACGGACTGCTAGACACTCCCAATGAGCAGTTCTTC. The encoded protein is CASSDGLLDTPNEQFF. Rearrangement joined TRBV6-1 to TRBJ2-1; perhaps TRBD2 is the D gene, with 5 bases matching. From its cysteine to its phenylalanine, the CDR3 spans 16 amino acids. The sequence is cut down to CDR3 DNA, 48 bases in frame from base 1. V gives up 3 bases and J gives up 6 bases, and the segment between their germline ends measures 18 bases. Taken from the germline V gene, the CDR1 and CDR2 loops are MNHNS and SASEGT.